Below, 6 T cell receptor beta chains from the same sample are listed, as sequenced in a study of cytomegalovirus exposure and HLA in healthy donors. The PCR used 60 Vbeta and 13 Jbeta primers. The data were produced by immunoSEQ multiplex PCR, yet TCRdb's version contains in-frame clones alone and is incomplete. The table includes about 140,000 clones, 70% to 80% detected once. Specimen: PBMCs. All receptors come from a young man in good health and CMV-seronegative.

This clone has just a few counts. This chain uses TRBV5-1 with TRBJ2-7; TRBD2 agrees at 7 bases. Germline assignment: CDR1 SGHRS and CDR2 YFSETQ. The CDR3 runs 14 residues. The J segment lost 5 bases and the V segment lost 0 bases, leaving 5 bases of the junction unmatched. CDR3 protein: CASSLVAGANEQYF. The CDR3, as DNA: TGCGCCAGCAGCTTGGTGGCGGGAGCTAACGAGCAGTACTTC.

The chain links TRBV6-6 to TRBJ2-1; 7 bases fit TRBD1. The trim removed 4 bases at V and 9 bases at J, leaving 9 bases unmatched. In germline, CDR1 is MNHNY, CDR2 SVGAGI (reference sequence). The CDR3 has 14 residues. The CDR3 is CASSWTGGGGEQFF. The CDR3 nucleotides are TGTGCCAGCAGTTGGACAGGTGGGGGTGGTGAGCAGTTCTTC.

This clone was observed a handful of times. This chain connects TRBV25-1 to TRBJ1-2; perhaps TRBD1 as D (6 bases). This CDR3 is 15 amino acids long. With 6 bases removed from V and 4 bases from J, the gap between germline ends came to 18 bases. Germline V lookup: CDR1 MGHDK, CDR2 SYGVNS. The CDR3 nucleotides read TGTGCCAGCAGAGGAGAGGCAGGGGCAGGCTATGGCTACACCTTC. It encodes CASRGEAGAGYGYTF.

The V gene is TRBV5-5, the J gene TRBJ2-7; possibly TRBD1 for D (5 bases). The CDR3 is 15 residues long. In germline, CDR1 is SGHKS, CDR2 YYEKEE (reference sequence). V was pared by 0 bases and J by 3 bases, with 13 bases between. CDR3 region: CASSLAGSGYYEQYF. The CDR3 DNA follows: TGTGCCAGCAGCTTGGCTGGGTCAGGGTACTACGAGCAGTACTTC.

This clone was seen only a few times. J is TRBJ2-5 and V is TRBV11-2; TRBD2 agrees at 9 bases. J was trimmed by 3 bases and V by 3 bases; bases with no gene match: 2. The CDR3 consists of 14 residues. Looked up from germline, CDR1 is SGHAT and CDR2 is FQNNGV. The CDR3 reads CASSLAGGEETQYF. The CDR3 DNA follows: TGTGCCAGCAGCTTGGCGGGGGGGGAAGAGACCCAGTACTTC.

The table lists this clone with a count of one. J is TRBJ1-6 and V is TRBV4-1; D is possibly TRBD1 (6 bases). The CDR3 loop spans 16 amino acids. Germline CDR1 is MGHRA and CDR2 is YSYEKL. Trimming shortened V by 4 bases and J by 9 bases, and 19 bases separated the two germline ends. CDR3 region: CASSPGRGRNSSPLHF. Here the CDR3 DNA reads TGCGCCAGCAGCCCCGGGCGGGGGCGGAATAGTTCACCCCTCCACTTT.